This T cell receptor (beta chain) was recovered during a study of patients and donors after allogeneic stem cell transplantation. This clonotype has just a few counts. TCRdb itself ran the RT-PCR reads through MiXCR, one entry per CDR3 protein. The sample gives about 40,000 distinct CDR3 sequences, under 35% of which show up once; 72% is in the top ten. From germline, CDR1 is SGHDT and CDR2 YYEEEE. The germline V and J ends were trimmed by 3 bases and 5 bases, with 17 bases remaining between them. CDR3 size: 15 residues. The sample taken for sequencing was blood, either unsorted or a sorted T cell fraction (not recorded which). The receptor comes from a human donor who was either an allogeneic HSCT recipient or a stem cell or donor lymphocyte infusion donor (not recorded which). It is not recorded whose cells these are; they may come from a transplant donor. The chain is built from TRBV5-6 and TRBJ1-1; D not resolved. The CDR3 region has the DNA TGTGCCAGCAGCTGGTGGAGGCGGCGAAGGACTGAAGCTTTCTTT. This sequence encodes CASSWWRRRRTEAFF.